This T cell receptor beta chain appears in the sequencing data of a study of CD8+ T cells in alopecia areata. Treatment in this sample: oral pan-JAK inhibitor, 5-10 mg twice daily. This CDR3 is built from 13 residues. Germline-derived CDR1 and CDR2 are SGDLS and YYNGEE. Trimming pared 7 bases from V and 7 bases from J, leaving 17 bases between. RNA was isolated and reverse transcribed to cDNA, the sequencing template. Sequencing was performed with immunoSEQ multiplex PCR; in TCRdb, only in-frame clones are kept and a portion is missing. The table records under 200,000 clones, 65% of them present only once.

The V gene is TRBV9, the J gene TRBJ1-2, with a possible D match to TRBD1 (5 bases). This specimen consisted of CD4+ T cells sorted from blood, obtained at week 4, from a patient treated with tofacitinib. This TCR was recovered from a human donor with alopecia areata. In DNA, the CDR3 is TGTGCCAGCGTGGGGCGAAGGGATTTTGGCTACACCTTC. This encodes CASVGRRDFGYTF.